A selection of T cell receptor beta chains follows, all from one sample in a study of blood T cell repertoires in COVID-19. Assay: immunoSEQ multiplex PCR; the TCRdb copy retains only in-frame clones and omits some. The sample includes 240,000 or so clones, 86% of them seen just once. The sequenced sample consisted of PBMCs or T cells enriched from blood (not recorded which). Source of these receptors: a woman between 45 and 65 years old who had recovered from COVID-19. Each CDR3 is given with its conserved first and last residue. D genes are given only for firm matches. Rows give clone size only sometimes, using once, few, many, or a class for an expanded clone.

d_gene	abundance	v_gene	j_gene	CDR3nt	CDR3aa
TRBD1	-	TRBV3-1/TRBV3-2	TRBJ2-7	TGTGCCAGCAGCCAAGGGGACAGGGGGGCGCAGTACTTC	CASSQGDRGAQYF
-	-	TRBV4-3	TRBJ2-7	TGCGCCAGCAGCCAAGTTCTCGGGGTATGGGGTTACGAGCAGTACTTC	CASSQVLGVWGYEQYF
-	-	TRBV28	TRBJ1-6	TGTGCCAGCAGTTTAACCAGGACAAGTCATAATTCACCCCTCCACTTT	CASSLTRTSHNSPLHF
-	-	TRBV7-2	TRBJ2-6	TGTGCCAGCAGCTTAGATAGGCAGGGTACTGGGGCCAACGTCCTGACTTTC	CASSLDRQGTGANVLTF
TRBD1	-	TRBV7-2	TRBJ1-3	TGTGCCAGCAGCTCACAGGGGGGCTCTGGAAACACCATATATTTT	CASSSQGGSGNTIYF
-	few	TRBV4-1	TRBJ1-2	TGCGCCAGCAGCCAAGATCAAAGGGGGGGAAACTATGGCTACACCTTC	CASSQDQRGGNYGYTF
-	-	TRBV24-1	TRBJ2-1	TGTGCCACCAGTGAGCCGGGACCGCGGGGCGGCAATGAGCAGTTCTTC	CATSEPGPRGGNEQFF
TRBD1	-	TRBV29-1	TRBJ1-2	TGCAGCGCTCGCGGACAGGGGAGTGGCTACACCTTC	CSARGQGSGYTF
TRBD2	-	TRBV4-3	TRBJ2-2	TGCGCCAGCAGCCAAGATCATGGGAGGGGTCGGGAGCTGTTTTTT	CASSQDHGRGRELFF
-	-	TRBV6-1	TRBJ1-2	TGTGCCAGCAGTGAGACAGTACCAGACTATGGCTACACCTTC	CASSETVPDYGYTF
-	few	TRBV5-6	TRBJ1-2	TGTGCCAGCAGCTTGGCCGCCAGTTATGGCTACACCTTC	CASSLAASYGYTF
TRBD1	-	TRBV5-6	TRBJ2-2	TGTGCCAGCAGCATAGGGACAGGGGGCGCGATTACCGGGGAGCTGTTTTTT	CASSIGTGGAITGELFF
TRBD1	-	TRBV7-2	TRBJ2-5	TGTGCCAGCAGCTTAGCGGGACAGGGAGAGACCCAGTACTTC	CASSLAGQGETQYF
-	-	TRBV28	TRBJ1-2	TGTGCCAGCAGTCCTGACACGCGTAACTATGGCTACACCTTC	CASSPDTRNYGYTF
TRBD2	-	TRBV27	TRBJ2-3	TGTGCCAGCAGTTCCAGCGGGAGGCCAGATACGCAGTATTTT	CASSSSGRPDTQYF
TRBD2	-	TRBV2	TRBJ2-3	TGTGCCAGCAGTGGGGGGACTAGCGGGAGATACACAGATACGCAGTATTTT	CASSGGTSGRYTDTQYF
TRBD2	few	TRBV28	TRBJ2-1	TGTGCCAGCAGTCAGAGACTAGCGGGAAAGTATGAGCAGTTCTTC	CASSQRLAGKYEQFF
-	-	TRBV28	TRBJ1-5	TGTGCCAGCAGTTTAGGGATGCAGGGGAGTCAGCCCCAGCATTTT	CASSLGMQGSQPQHF
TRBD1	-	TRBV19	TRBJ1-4	TGTGCCAGTACGGACAGGGGGCGCATAGACGAAAAACTGTTTTTT	CASTDRGRIDEKLFF
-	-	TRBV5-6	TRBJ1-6	TGTGCCAGCAGCCCCCTCGGGTCGATTGAGGCCCTCCACTTT	CASSPLGSIEALHF
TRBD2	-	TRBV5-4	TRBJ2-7	TGTGCCAGCAGCCCCGGCCCTAGCGGGATCTACTCCTACGAGCAGTACTTC	CASSPGPSGIYSYEQYF
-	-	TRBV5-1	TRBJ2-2	TGCGCCAGCAGCTTGACCCCGGCGGACACCGGGGAGCTGTTTTTT	CASSLTPADTGELFF
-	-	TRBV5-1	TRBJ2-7	TGCGCCAGCAGCTTAAACAGGGATTCCTACGAGCAGTACTTC	CASSLNRDSYEQYF
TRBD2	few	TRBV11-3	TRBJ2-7	TGTGCCAGCACCAAAGGGCGGGGGGGCCGCGAGCAGTACTTC	CASTKGRGGREQYF
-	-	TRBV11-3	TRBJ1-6	TGTGCCAGCAGCTTAGAGGTCAGCTCCTATAATTCACCCCTCCACTTT	CASSLEVSSYNSPLHF
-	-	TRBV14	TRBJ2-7	TGTGCCAGCAGCCAAGGCGCAGGGGCCGCCTACGAGCAGTACTTC	CASSQGAGAAYEQYF
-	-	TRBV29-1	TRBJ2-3	TGCAGCGTTGAAGTCGTCGGGTTCACAGATACGCAGTATTTT	CSVEVVGFTDTQYF
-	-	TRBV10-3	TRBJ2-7	TGTGCCATCAGCTTAGGACAGGGGGGTTCTAGCGGGAGCTCCTACGAGCAGTACTTC	CAISLGQGGSSGSSYEQYF
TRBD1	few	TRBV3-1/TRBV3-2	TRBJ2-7	TGTGCCAGCAGCCGGGGACAGGTCTCCTACGAGCAGTACTTC	CASSRGQVSYEQYF
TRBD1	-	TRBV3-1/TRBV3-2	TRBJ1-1	TGTGCCAGCAGCCGCACCACGGGGACAGGCCTCCTCTTT	CASSRTTGTGLLF
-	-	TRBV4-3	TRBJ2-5	TGCGCCAGCAGCCAAGAAGTAGGAGGGGGCGCCGAGACCCAGTACTTC	CASSQEVGGGAETQYF
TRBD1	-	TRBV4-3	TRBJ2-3	TGCGCCAGCAGCCGAGAACAGGGGGCCACAGATACGCAGTATTTT	CASSREQGATDTQYF
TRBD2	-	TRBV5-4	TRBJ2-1	TGTGCCACAAGCGGGGGAACCTCCTACAATGAGCAGTTCTTC	CATSGGTSYNEQFF
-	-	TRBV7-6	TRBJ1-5	TGTGCCAGCAGCGACCAGGGGTTCCCGGGACAGCCCCAGCATTTT	CASSDQGFPGQPQHF
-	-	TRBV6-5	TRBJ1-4	TGTGCCAGCAGTATCCCCAGGGCAACTAATGAAAAACTGTTTTTT	CASSIPRATNEKLFF
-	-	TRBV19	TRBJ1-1	TGTGCCAGTAGTAACTACAGGACCCAGAACACTGAAGCTTTCTTT	CASSNYRTQNTEAFF
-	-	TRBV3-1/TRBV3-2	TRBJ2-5	TGTGCCAGCAGCCAAGAACGGGAGCCGCAAGAGACCCAGTACTTC	CASSQEREPQETQYF
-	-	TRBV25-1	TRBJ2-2	TGTGCCAGCTATCTTCGGGATACGGGGGAGCTGTTTTTT	CASYLRDTGELFF
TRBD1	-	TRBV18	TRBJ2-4	TGTGCCAGCTCACTGGGACAGGGGGCTGGAGCCAAAAACATTCAGTACTTC	CASSLGQGAGAKNIQYF
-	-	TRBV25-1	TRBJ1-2	TGTGCCAGCAGTGAACGTCTCAGTGGAGGTTATGGCTACACCTTC	CASSERLSGGYGYTF
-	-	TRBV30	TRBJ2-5	TGTGCCTGGATAGGGGTCGGAGAGACCCAGTACTTC	CAWIGVGETQYF
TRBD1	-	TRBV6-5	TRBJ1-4	TGTGCCAGCAGTTACTCGGGACAGAAGAAACTGTTTTTT	CASSYSGQKKLFF
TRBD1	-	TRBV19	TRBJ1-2	TGTGCCAGTAGTGTTCAGGGGGGCTATGGCTACACCTTC	CASSVQGGYGYTF
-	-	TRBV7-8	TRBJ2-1	TGTGCCAGCAGCCCTCAGGGTTACAATGAGCAGTTCTTC	CASSPQGYNEQFF
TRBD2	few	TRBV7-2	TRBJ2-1	TGTGCCAGCAGCCTCCGGACTAGCGGGAGTCGCTACAATGAGCAGTTCTTC	CASSLRTSGSRYNEQFF
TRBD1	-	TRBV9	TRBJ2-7	TGTGCCAGCAGCGGGGGGACAGGGGGTCGGAAGGAGCAGTACTTC	CASSGGTGGRKEQYF
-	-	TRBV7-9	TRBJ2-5	TGTGCCAGCAGCTACCGACAGGATAGGGGACAAGAGACCCAGTACTTC	CASSYRQDRGQETQYF
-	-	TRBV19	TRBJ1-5	TGTGCCAGTAGTATAGTCCGAGGAGGAATTGGCAATCAGCCCCAGCATTTT	CASSIVRGGIGNQPQHF
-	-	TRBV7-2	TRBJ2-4	TGTGCCAGCAGCCCCGCGGGACTAGCCAAAAACATTCAGTACTTC	CASSPAGLAKNIQYF
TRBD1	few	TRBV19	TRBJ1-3	TGTGCCGGGGGGACAGCTGGAAACACCATATATTTT	CAGGTAGNTIYF
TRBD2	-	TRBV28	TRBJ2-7	TGTGCCAGCAGTTTACCCCTAGCGGGAGGTCGAAAGCAGTACTTC	CASSLPLAGGRKQYF
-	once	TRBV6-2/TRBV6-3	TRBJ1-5	TGTGCCAGCAGTTACCAGGGAACAAACAATCAGCCCCAGCATTTT	CASSYQGTNNQPQHF
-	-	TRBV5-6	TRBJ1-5	TGTGCCAGCAGCACACAGCAGGGCGCCCAGCCCCAGCATTTT	CASSTQQGAQPQHF
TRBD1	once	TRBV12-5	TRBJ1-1	TGTGCTAGTGGTCGGGGACAGGGGGCACGAAACACTGAAGCTTTCTTT	CASGRGQGARNTEAFF
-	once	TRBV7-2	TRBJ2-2	TGTGCCAGCAGCTTAGGACTCCAGACCCTCACCGGGGAGCTGTTTTTT	CASSLGLQTLTGELFF
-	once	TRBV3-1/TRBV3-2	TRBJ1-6	TGTGCCAGCAGCCAATCCCTGCGGCGTAATTCACCCCTCCACTTT	CASSQSLRRNSPLHF
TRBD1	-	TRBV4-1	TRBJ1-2	TGCGCCAGCAGCCCTCAGGGGGCGAACTATGGCTACACCTTC	CASSPQGANYGYTF
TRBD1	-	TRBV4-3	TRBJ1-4	TGCGCCAGCAGCCAGAGACAGGGCCAGTATGAAAAACTGTTTTTT	CASSQRQGQYEKLFF
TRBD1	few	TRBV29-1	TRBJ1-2	TGCAGCGTTGGGGGACAGAACTATGGCTACACCTTC	CSVGGQNYGYTF
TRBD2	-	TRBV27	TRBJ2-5	TGTGCCAGCAGTCCGCCGGGACTAGCCCCAGAGACCCAGTACTTC	CASSPPGLAPETQYF